This T cell receptor (beta chain) emerged from a study of T-cell reconstitution after alpha-beta-depleted transplantation in children. Study findings and constraints: The origin of high day-60 TCRbeta diversity in some patients lay in surviving recipient T cells and thymic progenitors. Reports say that about two months after transplant, the alpha-beta T cells came out of several hundred graft clones that had expanded.

CDR1 is DFQATT, CDR2 SNEGSKA, per germline (reference sequence). The CDR3 has 14 residues. V was shortened by 8 bases and J by 4 bases, with 18 bases between the two germline ends. The authors prepared the TCRbeta library with unique molecular identifiers. MiXCR was run by TCRdb on the PCR reads, yielding one entry per CDR3 protein. In the table there are approximately 250,000 distinct CDR3 sequences, 20% to 30% of which are singletons. As for this clonotype: Its target is not known.

The material sequenced was PBMCs, taken before TCRalphabeta/CD19-depleted stem cell transplant. This sequence was found in a girl under 10 years old with Fanconi anemia, due to receive a stem cell transplant. The chain combines TRBV20-1 with TRBJ2-1, with D possibly matching TRBD2 (6 bases). The CDR3 spells CSTGVTGEYNEQFF. The CDR3 coding sequence is TGCAGTACAGGAGTAACGGGGGAATACAATGAGCAGTTCTTC.